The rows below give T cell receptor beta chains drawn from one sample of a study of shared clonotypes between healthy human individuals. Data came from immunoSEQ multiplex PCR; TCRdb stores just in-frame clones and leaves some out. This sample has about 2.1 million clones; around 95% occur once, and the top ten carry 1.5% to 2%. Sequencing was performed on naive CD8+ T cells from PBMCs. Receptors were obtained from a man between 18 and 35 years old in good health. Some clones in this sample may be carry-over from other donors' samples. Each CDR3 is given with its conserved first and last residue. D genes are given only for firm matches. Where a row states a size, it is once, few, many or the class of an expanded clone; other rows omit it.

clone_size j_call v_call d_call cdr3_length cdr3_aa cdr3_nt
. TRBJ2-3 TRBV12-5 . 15 CASGLVPSSTDTQYF TGTGCTAGTGGTTTGGTCCCCTCAAGCACAGATACGCAGTATTTT
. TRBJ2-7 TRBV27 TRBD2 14 CASSASSGGYEQYF TGTGCCAGCAGTGCCTCTAGCGGAGGCTACGAGCAGTACTTC
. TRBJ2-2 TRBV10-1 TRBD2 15 CASSGGLASTGELFF TGCGCCAGCAGTGGGGGACTAGCAAGCACCGGGGAGCTGTTTTTT
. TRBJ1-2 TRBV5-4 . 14 CASSATGSPYGYTF TGTGCCAGCAGCGCCACAGGGAGCCCCTATGGCTACACCTTC
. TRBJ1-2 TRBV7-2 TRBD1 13 CASSLGTGDGYTF TGTGCCAGCAGCTTAGGGACAGGGGACGGCTACACCTTC
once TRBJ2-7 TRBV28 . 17 CASSFVKGEYSSYEQYF TGTGCCAGCAGTTTTGTGAAGGGAGAATACTCTTCCTACGAGCAGTACTTC
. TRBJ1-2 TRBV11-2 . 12 CASRDGPYGYTF TGTGCCAGCCGGGACGGACCCTATGGCTACACCTTC
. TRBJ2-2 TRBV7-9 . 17 CASSARQITALYGELFF TGTGCCAGCAGCGCAAGACAGATTACGGCCTTGTACGGGGAGCTGTTTTTT
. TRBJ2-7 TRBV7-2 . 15 CASSRRDTDSYEQYF TGTGCCAGCAGCCGCCGGGACACGGACTCCTACGAGCAGTACTTC
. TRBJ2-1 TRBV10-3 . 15 CAISESMGGRDEQFF TGTGCCATCAGTGAGTCGATGGGGGGTCGCGATGAGCAGTTCTTC
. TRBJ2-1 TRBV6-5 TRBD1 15 CASQDRGSTYNEQFF TGTGCCAGCCAGGACAGGGGTAGCACCTACAATGAGCAGTTCTTC
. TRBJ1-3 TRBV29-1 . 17 CSVEVSPGANSGNTIYF TGCAGCGTTGAAGTTTCTCCAGGGGCTAACTCTGGAAACACCATATATTTT
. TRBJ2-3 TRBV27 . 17 CASSLNLGGPGGGTQYF TGTGCCAGCAGCCTTAATCTCGGAGGGCCAGGGGGGGGTACGCAGTATTTT
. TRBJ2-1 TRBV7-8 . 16 CASSLTKRSSSNEQFF TGTGCCAGCAGCTTGACGAAAAGGAGCTCGAGCAATGAGCAGTTCTTC
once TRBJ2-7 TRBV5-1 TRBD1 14 CASSPWTGAHEQYF TGCGCCAGCAGCCCCTGGACAGGGGCCCACGAGCAGTACTTC
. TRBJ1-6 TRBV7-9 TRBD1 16 CASSHIPGQGSSPLHF TGTGCCAGCAGCCACATACCGGGACAGGGGTCTTCACCCCTCCACTTT
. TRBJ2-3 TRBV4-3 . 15 CASSPSTGSTDTQYF TGCGCCAGCAGCCCATCGACAGGTAGCACAGATACGCAGTATTTT
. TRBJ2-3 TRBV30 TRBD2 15 CAWSGGFRGGDTQYF TGTGCCTGGAGCGGCGGGTTCCGGGGGGGGGATACGCAGTATTTT
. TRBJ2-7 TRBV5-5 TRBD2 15 CASSLGAGGSYEQYF TGTGCCAGCAGCTTGGGTGCGGGAGGATCCTACGAGCAGTACTTC
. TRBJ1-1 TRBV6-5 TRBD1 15 CASSWGQVTNTEAFF TGTGCCAGCAGTTGGGGACAGGTTACAAACACTGAAGCTTTCTTT
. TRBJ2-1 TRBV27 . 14 CASSWAGSYNEQFF TGTGCCAGCAGTTGGGCCGGCTCCTACAATGAGCAGTTCTTC
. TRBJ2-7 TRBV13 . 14 CASSLGVYSYEQYF TGTGCCAGCAGCTTAGGCGTCTACTCCTACGAGCAGTACTTC
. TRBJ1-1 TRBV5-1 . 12 CASSGNGAQAFF TGCGCCAGCAGCGGCAACGGGGCTCAAGCTTTCTTT
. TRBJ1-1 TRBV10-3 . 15 CAISAETAMNTEAFF TGTGCCATCAGTGCAGAGACAGCCATGAACACTGAAGCTTTCTTT
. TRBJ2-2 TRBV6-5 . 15 CASKAGQLNTGELFF TGTGCCAGCAAGGCGGGACAGTTGAACACCGGGGAGCTGTTTTTT
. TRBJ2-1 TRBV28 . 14 CASSPPGEANEQFF TGTGCCAGCAGTCCCCCGGGAGAAGCCAATGAGCAGTTCTTC
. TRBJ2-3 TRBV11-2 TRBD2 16 CASSLGASGRTDTQYF TGTGCCAGCAGCTTAGGGGCTAGCGGGAGGACAGATACGCAGTATTTT
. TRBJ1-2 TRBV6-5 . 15 CASSYAGHSADGYTF TGTGCCAGCAGTTACGCGGGACACTCGGCCGATGGCTACACCTTC
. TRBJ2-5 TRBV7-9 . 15 CASSHPGTLIETQYF TGTGCCAGCAGCCACCCCGGCACGCTAATAGAGACCCAGTACTTC
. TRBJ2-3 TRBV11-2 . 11 CASSYPETQYF TGTGCCAGCAGCTACCCAGAGACGCAGTATTTT
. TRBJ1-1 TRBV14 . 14 CASSHTGGNTEAFF TGTGCCAGCAGCCACACGGGGGGGAACACTGAAGCTTTCTTT
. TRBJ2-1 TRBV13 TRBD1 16 CASSLGTGGAYNEQFF TGTGCCAGCAGCCTCGGGACAGGGGGTGCCTACAATGAGCAGTTCTTC
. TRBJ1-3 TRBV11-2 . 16 CASSLALPGPGNTIYF TGTGCCAGCAGCTTAGCGCTTCCTGGGCCTGGAAACACCATATATTTT
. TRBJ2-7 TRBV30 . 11 CAWSDAYEQYF TGTGCCTGGAGTGATGCCTACGAGCAGTACTTC
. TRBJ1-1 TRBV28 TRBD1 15 CASSLLTGGGEGAFF TGTGCCAGCAGTTTATTGACAGGGGGTGGAGAGGGAGCTTTCTTT
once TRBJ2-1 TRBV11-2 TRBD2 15 CASSLVTSGLNEQFF TGTGCCAGCAGCTTAGTTACTAGCGGCCTCAATGAGCAGTTCTTC
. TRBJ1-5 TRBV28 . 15 CASSLSGYSNQPQHF TGTGCCAGCAGTTTGTCAGGGTATAGCAATCAGCCCCAGCATTTT
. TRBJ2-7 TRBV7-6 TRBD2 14 CASSLGGRGYEQYF TGTGCCAGCAGCTTAGGCGGGAGGGGTTACGAGCAGTACTTC
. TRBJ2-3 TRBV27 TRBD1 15 CASSLKGAYTDTQYF TGTGCCAGCAGTTTGAAGGGGGCCTACACAGATACGCAGTATTTT
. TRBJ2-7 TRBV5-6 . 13 CASSLPSSYEQYF TGTGCCAGCAGCTTGCCCAGCTCCTACGAGCAGTACTTC
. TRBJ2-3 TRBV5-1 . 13 CASSGDGTDTQYF TGCGCCAGCAGCGGCGACGGCACAGATACGCAGTATTTT